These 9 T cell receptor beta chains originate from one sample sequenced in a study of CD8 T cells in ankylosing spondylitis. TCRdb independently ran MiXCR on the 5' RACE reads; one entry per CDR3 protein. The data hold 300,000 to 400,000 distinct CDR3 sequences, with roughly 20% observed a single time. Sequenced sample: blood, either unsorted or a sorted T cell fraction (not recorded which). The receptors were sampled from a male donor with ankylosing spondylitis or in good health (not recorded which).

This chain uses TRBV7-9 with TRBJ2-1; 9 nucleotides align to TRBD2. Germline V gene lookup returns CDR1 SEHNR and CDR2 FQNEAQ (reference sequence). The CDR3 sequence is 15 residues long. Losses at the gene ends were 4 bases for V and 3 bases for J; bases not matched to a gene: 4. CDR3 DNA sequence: TGTGCCAGCAGCTCGGGACTAGCTGTCTACAATGAGCAGTTCTTC. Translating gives CASSSGLAVYNEQFF.

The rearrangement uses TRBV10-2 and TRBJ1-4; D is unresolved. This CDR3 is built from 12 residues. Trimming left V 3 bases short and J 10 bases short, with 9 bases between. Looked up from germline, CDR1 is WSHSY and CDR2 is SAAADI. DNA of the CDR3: TGCGCCAGCAGTGAACTCTTTGGAAAACTGTTTTTT. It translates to CASSELFGKLFF.

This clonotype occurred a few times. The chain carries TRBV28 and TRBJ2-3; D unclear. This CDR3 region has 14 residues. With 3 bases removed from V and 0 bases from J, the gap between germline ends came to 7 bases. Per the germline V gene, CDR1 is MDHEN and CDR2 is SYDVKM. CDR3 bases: TGTGCCAGCAGTTTCCCCCGTAGCACAGATACGCAGTATTTT. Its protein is CASSFPRSTDTQYF.

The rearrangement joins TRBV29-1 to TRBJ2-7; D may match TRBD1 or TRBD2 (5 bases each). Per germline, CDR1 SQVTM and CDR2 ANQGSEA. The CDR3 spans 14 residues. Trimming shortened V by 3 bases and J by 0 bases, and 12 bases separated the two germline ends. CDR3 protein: CSVDGAGSSYEQYF. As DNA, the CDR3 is TGCAGCGTTGATGGGGCAGGGAGCTCCTACGAGCAGTACTTC.

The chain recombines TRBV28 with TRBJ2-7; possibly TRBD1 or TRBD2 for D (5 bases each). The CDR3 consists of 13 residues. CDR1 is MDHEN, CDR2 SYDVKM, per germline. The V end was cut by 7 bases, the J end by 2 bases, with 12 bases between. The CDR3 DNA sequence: TGTGCCAGCACCCGGGACGGTACCTACGAGCAGTACTTC. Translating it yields CASTRDGTYEQYF.

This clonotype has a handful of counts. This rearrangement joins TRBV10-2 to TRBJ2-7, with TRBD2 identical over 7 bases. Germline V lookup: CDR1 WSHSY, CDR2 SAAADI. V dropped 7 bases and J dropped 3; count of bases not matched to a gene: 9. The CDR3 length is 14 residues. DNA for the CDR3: TGCGCCAGCACCGAGGGGCTAGCGGTCTACGAGCAGTACTTC. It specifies CASTEGLAVYEQYF.

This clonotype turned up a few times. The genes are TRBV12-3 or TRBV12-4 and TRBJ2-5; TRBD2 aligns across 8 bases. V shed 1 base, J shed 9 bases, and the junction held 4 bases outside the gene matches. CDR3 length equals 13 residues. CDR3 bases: TGTGCCAGCAGTTTAGAGCGGCGGGGGGCCCAGTACTTC. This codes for CASSLERRGAQYF.

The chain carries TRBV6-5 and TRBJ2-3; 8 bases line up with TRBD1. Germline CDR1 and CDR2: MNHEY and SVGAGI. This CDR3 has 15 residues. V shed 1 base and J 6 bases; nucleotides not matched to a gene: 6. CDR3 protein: CASSYWPGGGDTQYF. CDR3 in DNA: TGTGCCAGCAGTTACTGGCCAGGGGGCGGCGATACGCAGTATTTT.

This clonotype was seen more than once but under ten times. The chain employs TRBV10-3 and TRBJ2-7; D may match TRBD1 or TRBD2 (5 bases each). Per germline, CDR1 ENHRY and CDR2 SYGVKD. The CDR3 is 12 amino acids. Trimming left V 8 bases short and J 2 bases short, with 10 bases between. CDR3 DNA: TGTGCCATCGGTGGGGGTACCTACGAGCAGTACTTC. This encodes CAIGGGTYEQYF.